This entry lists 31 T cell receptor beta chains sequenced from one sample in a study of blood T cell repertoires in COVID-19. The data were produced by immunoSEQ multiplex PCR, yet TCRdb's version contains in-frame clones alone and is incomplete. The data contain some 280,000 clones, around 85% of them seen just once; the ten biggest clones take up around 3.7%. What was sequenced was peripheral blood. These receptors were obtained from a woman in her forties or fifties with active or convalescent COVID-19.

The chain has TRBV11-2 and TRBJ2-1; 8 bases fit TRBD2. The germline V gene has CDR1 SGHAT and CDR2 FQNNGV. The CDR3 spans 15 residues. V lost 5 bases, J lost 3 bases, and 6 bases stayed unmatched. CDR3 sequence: CASSVLADFYNEQFF. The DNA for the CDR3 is TGTGCCAGCAGCGTACTAGCGGACTTCTACAATGAGCAGTTCTTC. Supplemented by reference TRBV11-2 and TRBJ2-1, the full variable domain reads EAGVAQSPRYKIIEKRQSVAFWCNPISGHATLYWYQQILGQGPKLLIQFQNNGVVDDSQLPKDRFSAERLKGVDSTLKIQPAKLEDSAVYLCASSVLADFYNEQFFGPGTRLTVL.

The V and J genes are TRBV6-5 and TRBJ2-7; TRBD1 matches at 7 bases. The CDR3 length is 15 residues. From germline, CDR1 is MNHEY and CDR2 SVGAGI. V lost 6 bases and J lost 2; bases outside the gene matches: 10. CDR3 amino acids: CASSPEGAITYEQYF. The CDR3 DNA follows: TGTGCCAGCAGCCCCGAGGGGGCAATTACCTACGAGCAGTACTTC.

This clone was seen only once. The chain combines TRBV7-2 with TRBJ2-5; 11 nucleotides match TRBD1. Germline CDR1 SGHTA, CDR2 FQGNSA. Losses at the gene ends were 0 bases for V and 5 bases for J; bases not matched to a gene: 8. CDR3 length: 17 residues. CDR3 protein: CASSLAGQGAMGETQYF. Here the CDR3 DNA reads TGTGCCAGCAGCTTAGCTGGACAGGGGGCGATGGGGGAGACCCAGTACTTC.

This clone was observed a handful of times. The CDR3 reads CASSLGVTRNEQFF. Written as DNA, the CDR3 is TGCGCCAGCAGCTTGGGAGTCACCCGCAATGAGCAGTTCTTC. The V call is TRBV5-1, the J call TRBJ2-1; D gene ambiguous. The CDR3 loop spans 14 amino acids. V was pared by 0 bases and J by 6 bases, with 10 bases between. Germline V CDR1 and CDR2: SGHRS, YFSETQ.

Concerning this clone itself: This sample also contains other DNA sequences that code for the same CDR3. In DNA form, the CDR3 reads TGTGCCACCACAGGAGACTCCTACGAGCAGTACTTC. This sequence encodes CATTGDSYEQYF. The rearrangement uses TRBV6-6 and TRBJ2-7; D is perhaps TRBD1 (5 bases). From germline, CDR1 is MNHNY and CDR2 SVGAGI (reference sequence). The CDR3 extends over 12 amino acids. The ends were cut back, 10 bases at V and 0 bases at J, with 10 bases in the middle.

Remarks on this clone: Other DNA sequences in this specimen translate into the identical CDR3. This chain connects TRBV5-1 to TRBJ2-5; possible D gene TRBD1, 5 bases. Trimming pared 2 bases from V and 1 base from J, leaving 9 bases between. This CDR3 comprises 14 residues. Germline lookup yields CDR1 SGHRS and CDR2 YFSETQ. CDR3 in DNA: TGCGCCAGCAGCTTAGGCCAGGGCCAAGAGACCCAGTACTTC. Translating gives CASSLGQGQETQYF.

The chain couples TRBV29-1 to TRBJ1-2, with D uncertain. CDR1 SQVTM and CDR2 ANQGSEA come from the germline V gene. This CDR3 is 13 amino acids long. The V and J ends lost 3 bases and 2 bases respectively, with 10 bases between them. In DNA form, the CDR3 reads TGCAGCGTTGACCAGCCACAGAACTATGGCTACACCTTC. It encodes CSVDQPQNYGYTF.

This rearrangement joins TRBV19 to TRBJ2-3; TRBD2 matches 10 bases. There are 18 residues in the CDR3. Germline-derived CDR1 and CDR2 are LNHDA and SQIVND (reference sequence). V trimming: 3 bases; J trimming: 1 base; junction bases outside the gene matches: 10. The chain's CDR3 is CASSIRLAGVEGTDTQYF. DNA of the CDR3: TGTGCCAGTAGTATCCGGCTAGCGGGAGTCGAGGGCACAGATACGCAGTATTTT.

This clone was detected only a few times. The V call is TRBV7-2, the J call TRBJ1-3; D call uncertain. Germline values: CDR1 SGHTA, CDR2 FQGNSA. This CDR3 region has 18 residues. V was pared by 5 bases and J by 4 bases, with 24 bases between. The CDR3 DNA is TGTGCCAGCAGCGTATTTTCCGGAGGCCGTATCCGCGGAAACACCATATATTTT. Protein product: CASSVFSGGRIRGNTIYF.

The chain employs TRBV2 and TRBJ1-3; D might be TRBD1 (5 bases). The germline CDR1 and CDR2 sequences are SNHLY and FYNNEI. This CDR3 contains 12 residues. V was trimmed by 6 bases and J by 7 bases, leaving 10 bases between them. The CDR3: CASSLRGNTIYF. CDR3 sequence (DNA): TGTGCCAGCAGCCTACGGGGGAACACCATATATTTT.

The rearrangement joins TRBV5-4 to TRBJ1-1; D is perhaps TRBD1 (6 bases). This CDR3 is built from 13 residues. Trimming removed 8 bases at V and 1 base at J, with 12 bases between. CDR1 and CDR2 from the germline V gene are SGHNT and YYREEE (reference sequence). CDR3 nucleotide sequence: TGTGCCAGTCTTGGACAGCCGAACACTGAAGCTTTCTTT. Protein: CASLGQPNTEAFF.

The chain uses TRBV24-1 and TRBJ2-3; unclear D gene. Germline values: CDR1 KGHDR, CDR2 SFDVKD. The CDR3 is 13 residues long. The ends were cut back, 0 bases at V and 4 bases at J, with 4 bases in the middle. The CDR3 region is CATSDLSADTQYF. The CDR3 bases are TGTGCCACCAGTGATTTGAGCGCAGATACGCAGTATTTT.

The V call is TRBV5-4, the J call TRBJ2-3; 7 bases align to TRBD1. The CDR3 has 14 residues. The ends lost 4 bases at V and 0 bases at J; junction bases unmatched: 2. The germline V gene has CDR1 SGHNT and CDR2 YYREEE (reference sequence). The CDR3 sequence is CASSDRASTDTQYF. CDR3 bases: TGTGCCAGCAGCGACAGGGCTAGCACAGATACGCAGTATTTT.

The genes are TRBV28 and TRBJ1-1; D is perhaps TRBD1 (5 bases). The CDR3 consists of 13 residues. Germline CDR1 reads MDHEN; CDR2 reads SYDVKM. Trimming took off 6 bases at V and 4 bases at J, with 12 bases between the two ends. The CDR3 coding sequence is TGTGCCAGCAGGCCGACAGCTGTCACTGAAGCTTTCTTT. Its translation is CASRPTAVTEAFF.

This CDR3 reads CASSHLNEEPQHF. The CDR3 nucleotides read TGCGCCAGCAGTCACCTCAACGAGGAGCCCCAGCATTTT. The chain employs TRBV10-2 and TRBJ1-5, with D unresolved. This CDR3 contains 13 residues. V gave up 5 bases and J gave up 8 bases, with 13 bases separating them. Germline assignment: CDR1 WSHSY and CDR2 SAAADI.

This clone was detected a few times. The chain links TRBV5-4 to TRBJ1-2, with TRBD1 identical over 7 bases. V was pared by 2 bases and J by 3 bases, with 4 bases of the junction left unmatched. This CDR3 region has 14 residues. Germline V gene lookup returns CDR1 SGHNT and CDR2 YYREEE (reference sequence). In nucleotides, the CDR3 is TGTGCCAGCAGCTTAGGACAGGCCCACTATGGCTACACCTTC. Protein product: CASSLGQAHYGYTF.

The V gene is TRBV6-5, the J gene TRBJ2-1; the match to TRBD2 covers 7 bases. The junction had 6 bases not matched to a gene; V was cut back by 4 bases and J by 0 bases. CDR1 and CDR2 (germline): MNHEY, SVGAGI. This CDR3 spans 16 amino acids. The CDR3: CASSSRSGGSYNEQFF. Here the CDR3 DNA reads TGTGCCAGCAGTTCCCGTTCGGGGGGCTCCTACAATGAGCAGTTCTTC.

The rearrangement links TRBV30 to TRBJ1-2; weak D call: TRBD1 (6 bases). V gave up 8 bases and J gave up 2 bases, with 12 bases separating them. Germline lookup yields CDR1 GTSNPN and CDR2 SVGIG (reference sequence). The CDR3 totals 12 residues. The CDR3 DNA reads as TGTGCCCATCGGGGGGCAAACTATGGCTACACCTTC. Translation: CAHRGANYGYTF.

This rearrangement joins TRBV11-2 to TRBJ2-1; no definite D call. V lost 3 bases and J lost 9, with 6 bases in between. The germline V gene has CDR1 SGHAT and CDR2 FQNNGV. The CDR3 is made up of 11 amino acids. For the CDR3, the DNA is TGTGCCAGCAGCTTCGAGGTTGAGCAGTTCTTC. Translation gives CASSFEVEQFF.

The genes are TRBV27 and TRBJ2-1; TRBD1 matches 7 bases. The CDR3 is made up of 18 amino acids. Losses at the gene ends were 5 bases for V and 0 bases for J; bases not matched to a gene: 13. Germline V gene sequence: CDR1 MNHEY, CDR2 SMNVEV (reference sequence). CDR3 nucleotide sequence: TGTGCCAGCAGTCTGCGCCGACAGGGTGCCTACTCCTACAATGAGCAGTTCTTC. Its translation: CASSLRRQGAYSYNEQFF.

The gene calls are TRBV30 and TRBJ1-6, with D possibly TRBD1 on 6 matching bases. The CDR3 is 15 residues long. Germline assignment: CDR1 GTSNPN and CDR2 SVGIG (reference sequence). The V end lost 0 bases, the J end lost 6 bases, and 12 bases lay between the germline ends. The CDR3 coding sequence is TGTGCCTGGAGTGTACGGGGGGCGGGTAATTCACCCCTCCACTTT. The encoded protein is CAWSVRGAGNSPLHF.

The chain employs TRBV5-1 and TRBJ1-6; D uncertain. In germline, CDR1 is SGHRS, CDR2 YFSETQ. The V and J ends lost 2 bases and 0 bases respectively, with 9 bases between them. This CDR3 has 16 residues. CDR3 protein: CASSFISSSYNSPLHF. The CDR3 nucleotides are TGCGCCAGCAGCTTTATCTCGAGCTCCTATAATTCACCCCTCCACTTT.

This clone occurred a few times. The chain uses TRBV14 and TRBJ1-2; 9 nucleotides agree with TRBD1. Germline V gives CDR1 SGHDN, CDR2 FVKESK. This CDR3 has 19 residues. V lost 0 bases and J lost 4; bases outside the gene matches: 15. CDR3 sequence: CASSQDRLRDRVSGYGYTF. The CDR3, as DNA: TGTGCCAGCAGCCAAGATAGGCTGCGGGACAGGGTTTCTGGCTATGGCTACACCTTC.

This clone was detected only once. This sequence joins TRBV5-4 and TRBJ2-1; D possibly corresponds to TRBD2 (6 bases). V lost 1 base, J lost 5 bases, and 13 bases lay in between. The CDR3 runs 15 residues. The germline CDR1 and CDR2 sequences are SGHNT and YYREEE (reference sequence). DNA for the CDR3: TGTGCCAGCAGCTTGTACGGGAGATCCCACAATGAGCAGTTCTTC. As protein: CASSLYGRSHNEQFF. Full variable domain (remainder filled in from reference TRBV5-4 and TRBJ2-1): ETGVTQSPTHLIKTRGQQVTLRCSSQSGHNTVSWYQQALGQGPQFIFQYYREEENGRGNFPPRFSGLQFPNYSSELNVNALELDDSALYLCASSLYGRSHNEQFFGPGTRLTVL.

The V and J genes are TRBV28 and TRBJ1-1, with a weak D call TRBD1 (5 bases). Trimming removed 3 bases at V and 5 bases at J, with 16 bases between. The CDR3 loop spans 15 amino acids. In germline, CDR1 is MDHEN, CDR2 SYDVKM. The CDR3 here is CASSFAPTGETEAFF. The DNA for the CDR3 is TGTGCCAGCAGTTTCGCTCCAACGGGGGAGACTGAAGCTTTCTTT.

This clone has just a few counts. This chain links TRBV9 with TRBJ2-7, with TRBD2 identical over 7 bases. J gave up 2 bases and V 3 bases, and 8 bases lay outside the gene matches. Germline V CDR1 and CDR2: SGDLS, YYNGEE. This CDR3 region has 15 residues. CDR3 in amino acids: CASSEGGGGAYEQYF. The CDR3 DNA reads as TGTGCCAGCAGCGAGGGCGGGGGAGGCGCCTACGAGCAGTACTTC.

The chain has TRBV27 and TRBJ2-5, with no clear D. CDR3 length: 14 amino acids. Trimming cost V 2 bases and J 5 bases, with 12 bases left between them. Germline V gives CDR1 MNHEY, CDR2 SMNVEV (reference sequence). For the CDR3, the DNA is TGTGCCAGCAGTTTAAACAGCTTCCCGGAGACCCAGTACTTC. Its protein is CASSLNSFPETQYF.

The CDR3 DNA follows: TGTGCCAGCAGTTACTCAGCTCGGGGAACCAATGGCTACACCTTC. Protein: CASSYSARGTNGYTF. This chain links TRBV6-5 with TRBJ1-2, with unresolved D. The germline V gene has CDR1 MNHEY and CDR2 SVGAGI. V was shortened by 0 bases and J by 6 bases, with 14 bases between the two germline ends. This CDR3 contains 15 residues.

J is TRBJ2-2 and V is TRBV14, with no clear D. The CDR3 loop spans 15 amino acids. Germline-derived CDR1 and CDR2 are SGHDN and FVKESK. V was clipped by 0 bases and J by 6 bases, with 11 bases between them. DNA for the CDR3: TGTGCCAGCAGCCAAGATAACCGTCAGTCCGGGGAGCTGTTTTTT. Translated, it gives CASSQDNRQSGELFF.

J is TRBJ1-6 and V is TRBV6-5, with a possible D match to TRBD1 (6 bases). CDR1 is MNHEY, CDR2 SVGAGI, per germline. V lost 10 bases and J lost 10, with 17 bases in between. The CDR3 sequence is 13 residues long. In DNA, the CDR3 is TGTGCCACCATGCCCAGGGGTCTATCACCCCTCCACTTT. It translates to CATMPRGLSPLHF.

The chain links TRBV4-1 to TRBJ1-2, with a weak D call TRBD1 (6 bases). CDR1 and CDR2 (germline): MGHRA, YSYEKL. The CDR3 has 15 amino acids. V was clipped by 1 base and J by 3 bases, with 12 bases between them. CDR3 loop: CASSQAGQRYYGYTF. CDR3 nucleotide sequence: TGCGCCAGCAGCCAAGCGGGACAACGTTACTATGGCTACACCTTC.